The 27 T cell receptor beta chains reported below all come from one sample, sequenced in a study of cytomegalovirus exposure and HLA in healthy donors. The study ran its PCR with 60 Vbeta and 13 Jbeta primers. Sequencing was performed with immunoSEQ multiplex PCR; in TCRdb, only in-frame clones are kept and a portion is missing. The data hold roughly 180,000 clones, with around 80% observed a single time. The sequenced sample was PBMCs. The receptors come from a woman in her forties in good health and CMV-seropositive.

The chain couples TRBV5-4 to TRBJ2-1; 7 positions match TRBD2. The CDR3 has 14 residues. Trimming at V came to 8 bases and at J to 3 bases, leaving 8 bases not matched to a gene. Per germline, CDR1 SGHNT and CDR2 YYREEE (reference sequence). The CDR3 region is CASGGAGDYNEQFF. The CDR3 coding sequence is TGTGCCAGTGGTGGGGCGGGAGACTACAATGAGCAGTTCTTC.

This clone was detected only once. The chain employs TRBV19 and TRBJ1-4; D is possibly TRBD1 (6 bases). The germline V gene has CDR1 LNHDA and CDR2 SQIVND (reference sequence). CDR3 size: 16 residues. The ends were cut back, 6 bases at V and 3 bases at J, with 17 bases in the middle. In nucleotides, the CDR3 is TGTGCCAGTAGCCGTCGAACAGGGAATCCTAATGAAAAACTGTTTTTT. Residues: CASSRRTGNPNEKLFF. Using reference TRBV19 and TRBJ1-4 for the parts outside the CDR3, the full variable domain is DGGITQSPKYLFRKEGQNVTLSCEQNLNHDAMYWYRQDPGQGLRLIYYSQIVNDFQKGDIAEGYSVSREKKESFPLTVTSAQKNPTAFYLCASSRRTGNPNEKLFFGSGTQLSVL.

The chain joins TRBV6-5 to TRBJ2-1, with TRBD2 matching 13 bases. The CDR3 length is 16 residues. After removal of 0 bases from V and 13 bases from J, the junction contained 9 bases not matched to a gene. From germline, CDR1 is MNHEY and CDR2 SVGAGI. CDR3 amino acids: CASSYSGLAGIMSQFF. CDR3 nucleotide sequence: TGTGCCAGCAGTTACTCGGGACTAGCGGGGATAATGAGTCAGTTCTTC.

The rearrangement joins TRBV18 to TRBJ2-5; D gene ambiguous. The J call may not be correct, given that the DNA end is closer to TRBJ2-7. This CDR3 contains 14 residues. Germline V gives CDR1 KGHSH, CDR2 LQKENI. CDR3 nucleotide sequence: TGTGCCAGCTCACCGGCGTGGGACTCCTACGAGCAGTACTTC. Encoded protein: CASSPAWDSYEQYF.

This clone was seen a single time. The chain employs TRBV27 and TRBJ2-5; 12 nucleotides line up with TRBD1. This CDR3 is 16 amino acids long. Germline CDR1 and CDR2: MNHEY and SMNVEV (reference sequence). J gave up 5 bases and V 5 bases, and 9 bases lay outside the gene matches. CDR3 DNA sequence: TGTGCCAGCAGTACCCGGGACAGGGGGCGGGTGGAGACCCAGTACTTC. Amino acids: CASSTRDRGRVETQYF.

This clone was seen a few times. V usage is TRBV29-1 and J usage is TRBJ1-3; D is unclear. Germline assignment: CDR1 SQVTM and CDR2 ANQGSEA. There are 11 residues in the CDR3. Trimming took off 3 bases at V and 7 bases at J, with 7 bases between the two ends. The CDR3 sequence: CSVEISNTIYF. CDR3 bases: TGCAGCGTTGAGATAAGCAACACCATATATTTT.

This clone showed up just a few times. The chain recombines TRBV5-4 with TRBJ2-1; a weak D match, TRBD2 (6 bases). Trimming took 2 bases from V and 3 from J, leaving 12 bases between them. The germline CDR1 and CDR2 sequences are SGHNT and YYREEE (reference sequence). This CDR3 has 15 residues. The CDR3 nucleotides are TGTGCCAGCAGCTTCAAGGTAGCGGACTACAATGAGCAGTTCTTC. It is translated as CASSFKVADYNEQFF.

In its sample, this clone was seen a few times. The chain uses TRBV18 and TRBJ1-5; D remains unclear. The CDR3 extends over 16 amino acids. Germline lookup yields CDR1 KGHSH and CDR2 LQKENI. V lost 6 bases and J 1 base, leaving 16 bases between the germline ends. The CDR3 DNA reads TGTGCCAGCTCCCCGGCGGTTGGGAGAAGCAATCAGCCCCAGCATTTT. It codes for CASSPAVGRSNQPQHF.

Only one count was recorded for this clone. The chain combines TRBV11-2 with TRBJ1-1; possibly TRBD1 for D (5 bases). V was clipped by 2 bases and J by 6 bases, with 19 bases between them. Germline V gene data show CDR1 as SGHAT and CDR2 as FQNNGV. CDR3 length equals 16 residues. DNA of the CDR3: TGTGCCAGCAGCTTAATCCCTGGGGGGGGGTCGTCTGAAGCTTTCTTT. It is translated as CASSLIPGGGSSEAFF.

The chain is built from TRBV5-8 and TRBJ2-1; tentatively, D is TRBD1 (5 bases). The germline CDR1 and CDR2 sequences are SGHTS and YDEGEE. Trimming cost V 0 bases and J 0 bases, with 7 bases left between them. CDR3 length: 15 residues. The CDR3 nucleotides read TGTGCCAGCAGCTTGGCGCAGGGCTCCTACAATGAGCAGTTCTTC. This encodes CASSLAQGSYNEQFF.

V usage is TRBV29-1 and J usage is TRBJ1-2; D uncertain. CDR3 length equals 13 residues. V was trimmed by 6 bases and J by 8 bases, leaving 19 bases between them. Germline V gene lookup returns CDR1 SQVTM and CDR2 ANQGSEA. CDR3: CSVHLRQRHGYTF. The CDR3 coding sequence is TGCAGCGTCCACTTGCGTCAGAGGCACGGCTACACCTTC.

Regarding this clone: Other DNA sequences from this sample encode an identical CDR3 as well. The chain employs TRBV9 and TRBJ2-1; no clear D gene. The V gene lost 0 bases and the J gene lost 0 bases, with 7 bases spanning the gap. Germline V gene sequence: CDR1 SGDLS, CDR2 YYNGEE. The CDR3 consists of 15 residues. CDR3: CASSVEPSSYNEQFF. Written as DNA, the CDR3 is TGTGCCAGCAGCGTAGAGCCTAGCTCCTACAATGAGCAGTTCTTC.

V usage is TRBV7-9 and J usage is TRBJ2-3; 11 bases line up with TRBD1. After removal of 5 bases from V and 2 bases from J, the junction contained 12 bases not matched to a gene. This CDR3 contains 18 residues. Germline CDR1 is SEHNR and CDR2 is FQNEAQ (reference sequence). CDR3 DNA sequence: TGTGCCAGCAGCCCCCGAAGGCGGGGACAGGGGGACACAGATACGCAGTATTTT. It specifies CASSPRRRGQGDTDTQYF.

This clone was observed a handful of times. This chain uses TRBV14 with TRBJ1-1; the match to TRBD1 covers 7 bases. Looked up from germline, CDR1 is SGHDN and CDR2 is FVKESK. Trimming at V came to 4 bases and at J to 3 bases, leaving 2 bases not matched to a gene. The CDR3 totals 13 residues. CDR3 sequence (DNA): TGTGCCAGCAGCCTAGACAGGGACACTGAAGCTTTCTTT. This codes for CASSLDRDTEAFF.

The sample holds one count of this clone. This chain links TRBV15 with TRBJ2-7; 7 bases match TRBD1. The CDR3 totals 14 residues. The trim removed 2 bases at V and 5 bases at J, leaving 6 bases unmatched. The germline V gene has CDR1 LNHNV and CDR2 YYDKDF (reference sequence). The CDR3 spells CATSRTGATNEQYF. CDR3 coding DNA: TGTGCCACCAGCAGAACAGGGGCTACTAACGAGCAGTACTTC.

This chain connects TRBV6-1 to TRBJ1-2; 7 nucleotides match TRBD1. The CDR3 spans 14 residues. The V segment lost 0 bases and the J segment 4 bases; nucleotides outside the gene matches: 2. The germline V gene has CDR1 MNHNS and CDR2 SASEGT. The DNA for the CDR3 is TGTGCCAGCAGTGAAGCCGGGACAGTCTATGGCTACACCTTC. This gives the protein CASSEAGTVYGYTF.

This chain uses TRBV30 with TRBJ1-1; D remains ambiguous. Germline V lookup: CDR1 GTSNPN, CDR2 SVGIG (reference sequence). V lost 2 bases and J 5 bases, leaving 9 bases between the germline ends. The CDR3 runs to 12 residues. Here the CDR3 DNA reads TGTGCCTGGAGTTCGGGTCGGACTGAAGCTTTCTTT. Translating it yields CAWSSGRTEAFF.

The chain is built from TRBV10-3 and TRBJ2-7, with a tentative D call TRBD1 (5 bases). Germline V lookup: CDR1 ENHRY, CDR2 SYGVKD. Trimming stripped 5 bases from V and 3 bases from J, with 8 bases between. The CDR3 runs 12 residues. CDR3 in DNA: TGTGCCATCAGTAGACAGAACTACGAGCAGTACTTC. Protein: CAISRQNYEQYF.

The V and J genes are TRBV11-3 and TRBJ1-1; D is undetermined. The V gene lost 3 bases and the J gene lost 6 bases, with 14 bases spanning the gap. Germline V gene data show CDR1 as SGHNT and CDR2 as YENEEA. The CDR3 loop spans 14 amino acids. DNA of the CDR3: TGTGCCAGCAGCTTCGGCGGGGAGGGAGCTGAAGCTTTCTTT. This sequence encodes CASSFGGEGAEAFF.

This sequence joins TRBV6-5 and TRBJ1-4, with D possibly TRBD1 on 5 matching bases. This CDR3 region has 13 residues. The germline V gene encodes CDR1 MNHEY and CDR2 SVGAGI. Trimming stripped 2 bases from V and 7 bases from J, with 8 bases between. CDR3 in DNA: TGTGCCAGCAGTTACGACAGCACTGAAAAACTGTTTTTT. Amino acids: CASSYDSTEKLFF.

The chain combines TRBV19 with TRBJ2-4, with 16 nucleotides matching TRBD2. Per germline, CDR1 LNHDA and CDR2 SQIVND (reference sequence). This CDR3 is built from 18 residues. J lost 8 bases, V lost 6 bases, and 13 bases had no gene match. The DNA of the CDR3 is TGTGCCAGTAGACCCGGGACTAGCGGGAGGGCCGTGTGGGACATTCAGTACTTC. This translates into CASRPGTSGRAVWDIQYF.

The CDR3 DNA follows: TGCGCCAGCAGCTTACAGGGGAATCTCGACAATGAGCAGTTCTTC. Translated, it gives CASSLQGNLDNEQFF. The rearrangement joins TRBV5-1 to TRBJ2-1; 7 nucleotides match TRBD1. Germline lookup yields CDR1 SGHRS and CDR2 YFSETQ. There are 15 residues in the CDR3. With 2 bases clipped from V and 5 bases from J, the junction kept 7 bases outside the gene matches. The full variable domain, with the rest looked up from reference TRBV5-1 and TRBJ2-1, is KAGVTQTPRYLIKTRGQQVTLSCSPISGHRSVSWYQQTPGQGLQFLFEYFSETQRNKGNFPGRFSGRQFSNSRSEMNVSTLELGDSALYLCASSLQGNLDNEQFFGPGTRLTVL.

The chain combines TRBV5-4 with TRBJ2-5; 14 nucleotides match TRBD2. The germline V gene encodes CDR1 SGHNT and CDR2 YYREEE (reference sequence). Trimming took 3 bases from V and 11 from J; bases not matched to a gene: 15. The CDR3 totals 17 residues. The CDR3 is CASSSGLTGLAGVEQYF. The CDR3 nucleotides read TGTGCCAGCAGCTCGGGTTTAACGGGACTAGCGGGAGTGGAGCAGTACTTC.

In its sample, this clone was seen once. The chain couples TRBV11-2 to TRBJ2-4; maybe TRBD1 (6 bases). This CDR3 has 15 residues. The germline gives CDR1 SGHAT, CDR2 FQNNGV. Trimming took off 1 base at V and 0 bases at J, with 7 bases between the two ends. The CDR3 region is CASSLGQVAKNIQYF. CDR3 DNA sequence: TGTGCCAGCAGCTTAGGACAGGTAGCCAAAAACATTCAGTACTTC.

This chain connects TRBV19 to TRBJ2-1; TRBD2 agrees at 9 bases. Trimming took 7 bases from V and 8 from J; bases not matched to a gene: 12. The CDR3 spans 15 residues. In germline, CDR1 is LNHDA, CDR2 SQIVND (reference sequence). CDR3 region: CASTLLAGGAHEQFF. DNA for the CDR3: TGTGCCAGTACCCTCCTGGCGGGAGGGGCTCATGAGCAGTTCTTC.

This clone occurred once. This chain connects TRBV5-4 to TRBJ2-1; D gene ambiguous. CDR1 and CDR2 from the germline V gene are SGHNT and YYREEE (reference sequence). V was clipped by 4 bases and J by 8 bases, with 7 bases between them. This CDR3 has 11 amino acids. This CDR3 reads CASSEMDEQFF. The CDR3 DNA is TGTGCCAGCAGCGAGATGGATGAGCAGTTCTTC.

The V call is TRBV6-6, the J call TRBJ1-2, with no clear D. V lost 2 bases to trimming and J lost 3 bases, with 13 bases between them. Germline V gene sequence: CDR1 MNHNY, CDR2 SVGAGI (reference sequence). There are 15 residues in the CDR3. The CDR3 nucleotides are TGTGCCAGCAGTTACGTCGCAGGCCAAGACTATGGCTACACCTTC. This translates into CASSYVAGQDYGYTF.